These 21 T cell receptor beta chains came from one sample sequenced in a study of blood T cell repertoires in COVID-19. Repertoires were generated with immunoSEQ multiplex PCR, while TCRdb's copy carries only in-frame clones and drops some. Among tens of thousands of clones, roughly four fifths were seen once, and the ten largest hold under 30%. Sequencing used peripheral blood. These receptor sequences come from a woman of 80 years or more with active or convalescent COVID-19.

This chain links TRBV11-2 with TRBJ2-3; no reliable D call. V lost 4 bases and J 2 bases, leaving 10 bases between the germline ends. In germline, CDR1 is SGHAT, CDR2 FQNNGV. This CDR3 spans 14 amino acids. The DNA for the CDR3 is TGTGCCAGCAGCTCCAGACTCCACACAGATACGCAGTATTTT. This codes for CASSSRLHTDTQYF.

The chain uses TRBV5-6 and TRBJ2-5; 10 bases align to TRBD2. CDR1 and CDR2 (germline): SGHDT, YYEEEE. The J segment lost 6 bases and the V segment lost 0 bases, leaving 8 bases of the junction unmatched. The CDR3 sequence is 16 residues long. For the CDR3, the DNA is TGTGCCAGCAGCTTGGATCGGGCTAGCGGGGGTCAGACCCAGTACTTC. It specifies CASSLDRASGGQTQYF.

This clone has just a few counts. CDR3: CAISEGTTGGGNQPQHF. The CDR3 DNA reads TGTGCCATCAGTGAGGGTACGACAGGGGGAGGCAATCAGCCCCAGCATTTT. This rearrangement joins TRBV10-3 to TRBJ1-5; 9 positions match TRBD1. V lost 2 bases to trimming and J lost 2 bases; unmatched junction nucleotides: 7. CDR1 and CDR2 (germline): ENHRY, SYGVKD. This CDR3 has 17 residues.

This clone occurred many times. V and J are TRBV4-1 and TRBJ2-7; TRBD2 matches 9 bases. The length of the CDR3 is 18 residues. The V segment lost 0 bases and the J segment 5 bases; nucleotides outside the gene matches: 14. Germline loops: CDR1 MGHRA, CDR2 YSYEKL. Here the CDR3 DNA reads TGCGCCAGCAGCCAAGAAGGCGGGGGGGCGATCGGTAACCACGAGCAGTACTTC. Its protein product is CASSQEGGGAIGNHEQYF.

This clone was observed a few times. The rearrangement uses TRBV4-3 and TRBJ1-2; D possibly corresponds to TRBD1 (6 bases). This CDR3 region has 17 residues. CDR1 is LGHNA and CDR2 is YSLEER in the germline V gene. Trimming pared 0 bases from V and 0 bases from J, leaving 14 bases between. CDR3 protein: CASSQDRNTGPNYGYTF. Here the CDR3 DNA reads TGCGCCAGCAGCCAAGATAGGAATACAGGGCCTAACTATGGCTACACCTTC.

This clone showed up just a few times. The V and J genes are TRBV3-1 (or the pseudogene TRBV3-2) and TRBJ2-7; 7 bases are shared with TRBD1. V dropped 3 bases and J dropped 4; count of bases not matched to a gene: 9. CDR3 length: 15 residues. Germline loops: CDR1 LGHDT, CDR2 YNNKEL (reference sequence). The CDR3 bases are TGTGCCAGCAGCCATTTCGGGACAGCCGGGTACGAGCAGTACTTC. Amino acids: CASSHFGTAGYEQYF.

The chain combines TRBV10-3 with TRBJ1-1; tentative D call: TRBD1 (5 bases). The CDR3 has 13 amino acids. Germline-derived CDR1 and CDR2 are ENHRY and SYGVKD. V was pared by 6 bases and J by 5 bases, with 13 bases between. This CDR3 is CAIRGEGRTEAFF. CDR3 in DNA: TGTGCCATCAGGGGGGAGGGGAGAACTGAAGCTTTCTTT.

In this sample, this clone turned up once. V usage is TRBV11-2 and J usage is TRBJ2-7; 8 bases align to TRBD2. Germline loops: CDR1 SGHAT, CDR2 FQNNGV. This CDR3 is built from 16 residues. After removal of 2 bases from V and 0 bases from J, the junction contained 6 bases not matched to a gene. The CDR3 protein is CASSLKRGGSSYEQYF. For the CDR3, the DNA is TGTGCCAGCAGCTTAAAGCGCGGGGGGTCCTCCTACGAGCAGTACTTC.

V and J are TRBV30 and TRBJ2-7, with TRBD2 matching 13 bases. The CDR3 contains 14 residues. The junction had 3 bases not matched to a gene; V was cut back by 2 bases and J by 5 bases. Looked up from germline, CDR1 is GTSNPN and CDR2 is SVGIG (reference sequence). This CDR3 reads CAWSRTSGGDEQYF. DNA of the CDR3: TGTGCCTGGAGTCGTACTAGCGGGGGGGACGAGCAGTACTTC.

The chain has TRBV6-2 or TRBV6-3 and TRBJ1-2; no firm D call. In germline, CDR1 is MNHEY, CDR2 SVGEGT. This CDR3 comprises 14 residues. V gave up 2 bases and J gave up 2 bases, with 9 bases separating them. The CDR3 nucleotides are TGTGCCAGCAGTTACAAGGCGGTAAACTATGGCTACACCTTC. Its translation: CASSYKAVNYGYTF.

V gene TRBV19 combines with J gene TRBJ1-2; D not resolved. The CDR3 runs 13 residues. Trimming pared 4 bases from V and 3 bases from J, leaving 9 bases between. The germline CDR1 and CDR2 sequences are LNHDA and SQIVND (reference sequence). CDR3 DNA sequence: TGTGCCAGTAGTAAGTCAGGCCACTATGGCTACACCTTC. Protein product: CASSKSGHYGYTF.

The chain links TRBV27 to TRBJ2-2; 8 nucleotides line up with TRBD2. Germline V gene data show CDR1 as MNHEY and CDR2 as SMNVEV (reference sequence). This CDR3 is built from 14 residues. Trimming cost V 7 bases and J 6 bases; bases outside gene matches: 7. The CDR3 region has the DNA TGTGCCAGCAAGCGGGGGAATATGGCCGGGGAGCTGTTTTTT. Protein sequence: CASKRGNMAGELFF.

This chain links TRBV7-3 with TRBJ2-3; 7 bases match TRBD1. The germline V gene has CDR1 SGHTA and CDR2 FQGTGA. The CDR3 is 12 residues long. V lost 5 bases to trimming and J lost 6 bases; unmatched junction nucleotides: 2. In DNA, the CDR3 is TGTGCCAGCAGCCTGGACAGGGATACGCAGTATTTT. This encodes CASSLDRDTQYF.

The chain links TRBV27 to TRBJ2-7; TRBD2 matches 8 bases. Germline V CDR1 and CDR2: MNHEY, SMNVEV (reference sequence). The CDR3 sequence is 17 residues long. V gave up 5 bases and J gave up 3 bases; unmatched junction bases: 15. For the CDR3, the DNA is TGTGCCAGCAGTACAAGACTAGCGCCGAAACTTCTCTACGAGCAGTACTTC. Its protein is CASSTRLAPKLLYEQYF.

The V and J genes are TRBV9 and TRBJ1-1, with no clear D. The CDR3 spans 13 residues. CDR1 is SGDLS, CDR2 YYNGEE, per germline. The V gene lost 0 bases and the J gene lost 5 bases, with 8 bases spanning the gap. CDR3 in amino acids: CASSVALRTEAFF. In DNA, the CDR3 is TGTGCCAGCAGCGTAGCTCTACGTACTGAAGCTTTCTTT.

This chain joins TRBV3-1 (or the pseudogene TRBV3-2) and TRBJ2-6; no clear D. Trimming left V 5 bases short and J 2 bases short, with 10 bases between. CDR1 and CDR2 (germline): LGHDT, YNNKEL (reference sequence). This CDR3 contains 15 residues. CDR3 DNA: TGTGCCAGCAGCGCAGATTCGACTGGGGCCAACGTCCTGACTTTC. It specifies CASSADSTGANVLTF.

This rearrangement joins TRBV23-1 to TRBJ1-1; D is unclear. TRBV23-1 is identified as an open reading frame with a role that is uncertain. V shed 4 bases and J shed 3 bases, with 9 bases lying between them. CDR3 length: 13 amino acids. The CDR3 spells CASSRGCDTEAFF. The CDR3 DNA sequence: TGCGCCAGCAGTCGAGGGTGTGACACTGAAGCTTTCTTT.

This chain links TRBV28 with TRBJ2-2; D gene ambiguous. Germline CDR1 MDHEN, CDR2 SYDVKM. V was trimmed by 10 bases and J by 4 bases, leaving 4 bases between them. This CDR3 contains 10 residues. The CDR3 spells CATSTGELFF. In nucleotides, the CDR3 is TGTGCCACCTCCACCGGGGAGCTGTTTTTT.

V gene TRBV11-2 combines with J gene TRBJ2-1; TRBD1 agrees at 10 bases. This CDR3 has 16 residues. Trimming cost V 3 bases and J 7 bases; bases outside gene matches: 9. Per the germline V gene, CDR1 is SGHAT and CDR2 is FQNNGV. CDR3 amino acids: CASSFTWDRGGNEQFF. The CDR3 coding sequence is TGTGCCAGCAGCTTCACTTGGGACAGGGGAGGGAATGAGCAGTTCTTC.

The CDR3 DNA follows: TGTGCCAGCAGCTGGACAGGGGAGTCAGGTGGCTACACCTTC. The encoded protein is CASSWTGESGGYTF. V gene TRBV7-3 combines with J gene TRBJ1-2; TRBD1 matches 9 bases. V shed 4 bases and J 7 bases; nucleotides not matched to a gene: 7. This CDR3 comprises 14 residues. CDR1 and CDR2 (germline): SGHTA, FQGTGA. Together with reference TRBV7-3 and TRBJ1-2, the CDR3 gives the full variable domain: GAGVSQTPSNKVTEKGKYVELRCDPISGHTALYWYRQSLGQGPEFLIYFQGTGAADDSGLPNDRFFAVRPEGSVSTLKIQRTERGDSAVYLCASSWTGESGGYTFGSGTRLTVV.

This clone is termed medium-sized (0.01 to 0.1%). The CDR3 reads CASSVHIYEQYF. The DNA for the CDR3 is TGTGCCAGCAGTGTGCACATCTACGAGCAGTACTTC. The chain uses TRBV12-3 or TRBV12-4 and TRBJ2-7; D remains unclear. V lost 5 bases and J lost 3, with 8 bases in between. The CDR3 spans 12 residues.